This T cell receptor (beta chain) was profiled in a study of blood T cells in healthy people across ages. Sample-barcoded 5' priming and a J-beta primer mix drove a second PCR of 7 to 11 cycles. TCRdb re-called the 5' RACE reads with MiXCR, one entry per CDR3 protein. The sample includes about 320,000 distinct CDR3 sequences, 27% of them seen just once. PBMCs numbering at least 7 million were isolated per sample. Trimming removed 5 bases at V and 2 bases at J, with 13 bases between. The CDR3 spans 15 residues. The sample was blood. The chain carries TRBV12-3 or TRBV12-4 and TRBJ2-4; D not certain. The sequence was collected from a woman in her 70s in good health. The DNA of the CDR3 is TGTGCCAGCAGTCGGACGAAGGCAACCAAAAACATTCAGTACTTC. Residues: CASSRTKATKNIQYF.